This T cell receptor beta chain was captured in a study of CD8+CD57+ T cells in acquired aplastic anemia. Study context: Sorted cells (CD4+ and CD8+) yielded DNA amounts that averaged approximately 3.1 ug.

Regarding this clonotype: The antigen is not known.

Genomic DNA, serving as template, underwent TCR beta VDJ and CDR3 profiling. Via MiXCR, TCRdb re-called the reads, giving one row per CDR3 protein. The sample has around 180,000 distinct CDR3 sequences, around 60% seen once. Notes on the study in general: Controls did not differ significantly from patients in CD8+ Simpson's diversity.

Germline V gene sequence: CDR1 SGHRS, CDR2 YFSETQ. This CDR3 is built from 15 residues. Trimming at V came to 4 bases and at J to 4 bases, leaving 11 bases not matched to a gene. This clonotype was sampled from a human donor in good health. The chain links TRBV5-1 to TRBJ2-7; 7 bases match TRBD1. Sequencing was done on a sample of sorted CD4+, CD8+, or CD8+CD57+ T cells (not recorded which) from PBMCs. CDR3 sequence: CASSARQGSTYEQYF. Here the CDR3 DNA reads TGCGCCAGCAGCGCCCGACAGGGATCGACGTACGAGCAGTACTTC.